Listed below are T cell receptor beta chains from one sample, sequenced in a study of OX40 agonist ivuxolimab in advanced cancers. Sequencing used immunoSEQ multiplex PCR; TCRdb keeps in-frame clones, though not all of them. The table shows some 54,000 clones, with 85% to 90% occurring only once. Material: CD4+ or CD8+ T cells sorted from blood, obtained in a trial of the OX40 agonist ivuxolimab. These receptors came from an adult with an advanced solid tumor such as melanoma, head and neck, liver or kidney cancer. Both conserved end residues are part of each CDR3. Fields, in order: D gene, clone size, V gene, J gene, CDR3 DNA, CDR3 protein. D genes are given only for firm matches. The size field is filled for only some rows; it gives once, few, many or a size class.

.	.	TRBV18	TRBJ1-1	TGTGCCAGCTCATTTCAAACCAGGGTTGACACTGAAGCTTTCTTT	CASSFQTRVDTEAFF
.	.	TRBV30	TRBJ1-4	TGTGCCTGGAGTGTACATATAGGGGTTCGGCCTGAAAAACTGTTTTTT	CAWSVHIGVRPEKLFF
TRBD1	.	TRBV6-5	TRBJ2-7	TGTGCCACGACTCCGAGGACAGGGGTTTACGAGCAGTACTTC	CATTPRTGVYEQYF
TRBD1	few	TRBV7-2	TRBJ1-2	TGTGCCAGCAGCTTAGCAGGGGGCAGGGTTAGTGGCTACACCTTC	CASSLAGGRVSGYTF
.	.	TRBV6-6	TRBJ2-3	TGTGCCAGCAGCCTACTGGGGCAGGGAGCAGATACGCAGTATTTT	CASSLLGQGADTQYF
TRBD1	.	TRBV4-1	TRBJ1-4	TGCGCCAGCAGCCTTCCGGGACAGGGTAAAGAAAAACTGTTTTTT	CASSLPGQGKEKLFF
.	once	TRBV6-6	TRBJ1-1	TGTGCCAGCAGCCGTCAGGGGATGGGGGAAGCTTTCTTT	CASSRQGMGEAFF
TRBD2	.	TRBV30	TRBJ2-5	TGTGCCTGGAGTGGATTAGCGGGGGTACGAGAGACCCAGTACTTC	CAWSGLAGVRETQYF
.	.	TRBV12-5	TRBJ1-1	TGTGCTAGTGGTTTGCCTACCTATTCAGGGGAAACTGAAGCTTTCTTT	CASGLPTYSGETEAFF
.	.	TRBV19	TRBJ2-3	TGTGCCAGTAGTGGTTCCCGCACAGATACGCAGTATTTT	CASSGSRTDTQYF
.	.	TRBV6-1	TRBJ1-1	TGTGCCAGCAGTGAAGCTCCGGGGGGTAGGCCAGAAGCTTTCTTT	CASSEAPGGRPEAFF
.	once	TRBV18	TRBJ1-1	TGTGCCAGCTCACCATCTCCAGAATCATGGCAAGCTTTCTTT	CASSPSPESWQAFF
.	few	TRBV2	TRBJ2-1	TGTGCCAGCATTTTTAGACCGGGACATTGGGTCAATGAGCAGTTCTTC	CASIFRPGHWVNEQFF
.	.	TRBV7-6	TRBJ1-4	TGTGCCAGCAGCTTAGAGGGACGCGGAAAACTGTTTTTT	CASSLEGRGKLFF
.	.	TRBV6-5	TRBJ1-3	TGTGCCACCCGCATAGGGGCCTCTGGAAACACCATATATTTT	CATRIGASGNTIYF
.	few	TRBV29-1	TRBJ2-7	TGCAGCGTTGAAACCCAGGGTAGCGAGCAGTACTTC	CSVETQGSEQYF
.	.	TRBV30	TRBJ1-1	TGTGCCTGGAGGGGGGGGGACCTTGAAGCTTTCTTT	CAWRGGDLEAFF
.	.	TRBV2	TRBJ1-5	TGTGCCAGCAGTGAAGAACAGCGGAATCAGCCCCAGCATTTT	CASSEEQRNQPQHF
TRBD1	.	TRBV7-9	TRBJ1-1	TGTGCCAGCGAGGAGGGGGCGAGGAACACTGAAGCTTTCTTT	CASEEGARNTEAFF
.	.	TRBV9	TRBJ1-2	TGTGCCAGCAGCGAGGACCTAGGGGACGGTCCCGGCTACACCTTC	CASSEDLGDGPGYTF
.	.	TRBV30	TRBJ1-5	TGTGCCTGGAGCTTCCACCAGGGGTACAATCAGCCCCAGCATTTT	CAWSFHQGYNQPQHF
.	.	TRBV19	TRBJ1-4	TGTGCCAGTAATGCGGGGGGGCTGATTAATGAAAAACTGTTTTTT	CASNAGGLINEKLFF
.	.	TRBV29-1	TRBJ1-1	TGCAGCGTTGTTGGGGAAGGGATCACTGAAGCTTTCTTT	CSVVGEGITEAFF
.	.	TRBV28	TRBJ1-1	TGTGCCAGCATCTTCCGAACTGAAGCTTTCTTT	CASIFRTEAFF
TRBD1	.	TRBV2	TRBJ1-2	TGTGCCAGCAGGAGCGGGACAGGGGCTTTTGGCTACACCTTC	CASRSGTGAFGYTF